Described below is a single T cell receptor beta chain sequence and its context. The data originate from a study of blood T cell repertoires in COVID-19. Background on the study: T cells, B-cell-depleted T cells, or PBMCs supplied cDNA or gDNA.

V lost 0 bases and J 11 bases, leaving 17 bases between the germline ends. There are 14 residues in the CDR3. Germline V CDR1 and CDR2: SGDLS, YYNGEE. The authors' processing: Nucleated cell number was recorded as an estimate derived from reference gene primer amplification. The repertoire was sequenced with immunoSEQ multiplex PCR; TCRdb's copy has only in-frame clones and lacks some. V and J calls plus clone size are reproduced from that table; the DNA served to infer D and trimming. Counted here are fewer than 250,000 clones, roughly 84% occurring once; the ten biggest clones make up approximately 19%.

This receptor was taken from a human donor in a cohort sampled during active COVID-19. The source material was peripheral blood. The V call is TRBV9, the J call TRBJ1-1; weak D call: TRBD1 (6 bases). This CDR3 reads CASSVGENEGEAFF. The CDR3 DNA reads as TGTGCCAGCAGCGTAGGCGAGAATGAGGGGGAGGCTTTCTTT.